A single T cell receptor (beta chain) is shown here with its context. The target antigen is unknown. This CDR3 has 14 residues. Per germline, CDR1 LNHNV and CDR2 YYDKDF (reference sequence). V was clipped by 0 bases and J by 1 base, with 6 bases between them. These data belong to a study of cytomegalovirus exposure and HLA in healthy donors. Study outcomes and limitations: Most sequenced TCRs were rare (though some public TCRs occurred in many donors). A subsequent analysis found that TCR clusters from the first cohort also tended to co-occur in the approximately 130 validation repertoires, with 90% to 95% of cluster scores above 0. Cytomegalovirus association was listed for 170 or so TCR beta chains.

The assay was immunoSEQ multiplex PCR, and TCRdb's table has in-frame clones only and misses some. This sample has roughly 260,000 clones; 90% occur once, and the top ten carry 0.37%. Sample: PBMCs. The TCR comes from a young woman in good health and CMV-seronegative. V and J are TRBV15 and TRBJ2-5; no firm D call. CDR3 region: CATSREDSQETQYF. As DNA, the CDR3 is TGTGCCACCAGCAGAGAAGACTCCCAAGAGACCCAGTACTTC.